Sequencing of this TCR beta chain was carried out in a study of cytomegalovirus exposure and HLA in healthy donors. The PCR contained 60 Vbeta and 13 Jbeta primers. The table came from immunoSEQ multiplex PCR; TCRdb's copy has only in-frame clones and leaves some out. The sample records about 120,000 clones, roughly three fifths being singletons. This TCR derives from a woman between 35 and 50 years old in good health and CMV-seropositive. The sample consisted of PBMCs.

CDR3 DNA sequence: TGCGCCAGCAGCCAAGCCCGGACTAGCTGGCCCCTCCTAACCTACGAGCAGTACTTC. This encodes CASSQARTSWPLLTYEQYF. The chain carries TRBV4-1 and TRBJ2-7; 8 bases agree with TRBD2. CDR1 and CDR2 from the germline V gene are MGHRA and YSYEKL. Trimming at V came to 1 base and at J to 2 bases, leaving 16 bases not matched to a gene. CDR3 length: 19 amino acids.